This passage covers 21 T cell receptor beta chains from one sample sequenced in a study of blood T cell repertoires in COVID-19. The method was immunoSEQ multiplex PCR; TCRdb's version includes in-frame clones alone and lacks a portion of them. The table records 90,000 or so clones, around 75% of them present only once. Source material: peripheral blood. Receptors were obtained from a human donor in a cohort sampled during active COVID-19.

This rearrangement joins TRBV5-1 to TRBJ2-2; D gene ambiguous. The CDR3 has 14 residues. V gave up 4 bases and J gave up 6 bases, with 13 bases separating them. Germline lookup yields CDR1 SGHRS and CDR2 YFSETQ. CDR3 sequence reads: CASSPLMQAGELFF. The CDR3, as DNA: TGCGCCAGCAGCCCCCTGATGCAGGCCGGGGAGCTGTTTTTT.

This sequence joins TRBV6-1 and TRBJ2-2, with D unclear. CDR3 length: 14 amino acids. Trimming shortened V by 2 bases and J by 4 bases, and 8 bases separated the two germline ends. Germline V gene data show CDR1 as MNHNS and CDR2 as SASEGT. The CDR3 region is CASSERRGTGELFF. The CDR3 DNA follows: TGTGCCAGCAGTGAACGTAGAGGCACCGGGGAGCTGTTTTTT.

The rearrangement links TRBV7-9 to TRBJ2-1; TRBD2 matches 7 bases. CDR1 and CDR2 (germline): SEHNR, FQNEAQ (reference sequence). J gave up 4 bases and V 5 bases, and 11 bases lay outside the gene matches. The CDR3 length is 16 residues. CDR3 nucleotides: TGTGCCAGCAGCCCCGTCTTCGATAGCGGGTACAATGAGCAGTTCTTC. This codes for CASSPVFDSGYNEQFF. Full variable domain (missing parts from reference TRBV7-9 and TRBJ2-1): DTGVSQNPRHKITKRGQNVTFRCDPISEHNRLYWYRQTLGQGPEFLTYFQNEAQLEKSRLLSDRFSAERPKGSFSTLEIQRTEQGDSAMYLCASSPVFDSGYNEQFFGPGTRLTVL.

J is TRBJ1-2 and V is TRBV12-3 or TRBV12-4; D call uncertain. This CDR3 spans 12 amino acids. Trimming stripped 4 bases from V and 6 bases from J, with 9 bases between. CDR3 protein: CASSSGVDGYTF. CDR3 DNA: TGTGCCAGCAGTTCGGGAGTTGATGGCTACACCTTC.

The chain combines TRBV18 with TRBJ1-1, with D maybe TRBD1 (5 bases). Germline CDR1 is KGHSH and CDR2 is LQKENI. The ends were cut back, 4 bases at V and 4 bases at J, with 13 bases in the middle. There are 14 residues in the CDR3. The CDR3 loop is CASSQAGGGTEAFF. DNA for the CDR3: TGTGCCAGCTCACAAGCGGGGGGGGGCACTGAAGCTTTCTTT.

The CDR3 DNA follows: TGCGCCAGCAGTCGAGGTTCCCTAGCGGGTGAGCAGTTCTTC. Its translation is CASSRGSLAGEQFF. The chain carries TRBV10-2 and TRBJ2-1, with TRBD2 matching 8 bases. Germline CDR1 WSHSY, CDR2 SAAADI. The V gene end was trimmed by 5 bases and the J gene end by 9 bases; junction bases not matched to a gene: 9. The CDR3 spans 14 residues.

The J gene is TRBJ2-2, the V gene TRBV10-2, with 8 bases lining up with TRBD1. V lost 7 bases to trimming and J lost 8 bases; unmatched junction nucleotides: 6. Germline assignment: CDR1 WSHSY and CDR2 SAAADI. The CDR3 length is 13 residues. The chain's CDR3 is CASKTGAGGELFF. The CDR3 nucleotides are TGCGCCAGCAAGACAGGGGCGGGGGGGGAGCTGTTTTTT.

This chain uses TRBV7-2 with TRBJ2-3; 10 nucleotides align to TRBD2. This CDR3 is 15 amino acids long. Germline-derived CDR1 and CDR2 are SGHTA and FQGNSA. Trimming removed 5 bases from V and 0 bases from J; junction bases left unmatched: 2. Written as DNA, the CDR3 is TGTGCCAGCAGCCAGACTAGCGGGAGCACAGATACGCAGTATTTT. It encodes CASSQTSGSTDTQYF. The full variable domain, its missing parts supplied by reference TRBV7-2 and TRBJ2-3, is GAGVSQSPSNKVTEKGKDVELRCDPISGHTALYWYRQSLGQGLEFLIYFQGNSAPDKSGLPSDRFSAERTGGSVSTLTIQRTQQEDSAVYLCASSQTSGSTDTQYFGPGTRLTVL.

CDR3 region: CATAIRQDNYGYTF. DNA of the CDR3: TGTGCCACAGCCATTCGACAGGATAACTATGGCTACACCTTC. J is TRBJ1-2 and V is TRBV2; maybe TRBD1 (6 bases). Germline V lookup: CDR1 SNHLY, CDR2 FYNNEI. The CDR3 is 14 residues long. V dropped 10 bases and J dropped 1 base, with 16 bases sitting between them. Looking up the rest from reference TRBV2 and TRBJ1-2 gives the full variable domain: EPEVTQTPSHQVTQMGQEVILRCVPISNHLYFYWYRQILGQKVEFLVSFYNNEISEKSEIFDDQFSVERPDGSNFTLKIRSTKLEDSAMYFCATAIRQDNYGYTFGSGTRLTVV.

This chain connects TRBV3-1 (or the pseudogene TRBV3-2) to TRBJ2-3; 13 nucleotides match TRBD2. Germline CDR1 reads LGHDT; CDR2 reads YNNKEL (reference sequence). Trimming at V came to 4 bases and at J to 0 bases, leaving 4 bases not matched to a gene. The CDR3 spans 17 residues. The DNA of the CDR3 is TGTGCCAGCAGCCCAGGACTAGCGGGAGTTAGCACAGATACGCAGTATTTT. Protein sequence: CASSPGLAGVSTDTQYF.

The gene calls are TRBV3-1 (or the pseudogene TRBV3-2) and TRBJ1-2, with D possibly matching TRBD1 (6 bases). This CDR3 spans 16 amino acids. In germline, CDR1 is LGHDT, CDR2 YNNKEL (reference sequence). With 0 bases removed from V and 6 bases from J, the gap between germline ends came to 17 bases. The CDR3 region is CASSQDLSRGRDGYTF. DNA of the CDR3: TGTGCCAGCAGCCAAGATCTTTCCAGGGGAAGAGATGGCTACACCTTC.

DNA of the CDR3: TGTGCCAGCAGCCAAGGGGACAGGGGCAGGGAGACCCAGTACTTC. The encoded protein is CASSQGDRGRETQYF. The V call is TRBV27, the J call TRBJ2-5, with 10 bases fitting TRBD1. After removal of 6 bases from V and 5 bases from J, the junction contained 9 bases not matched to a gene. CDR3 length equals 15 residues. Germline lookup yields CDR1 MNHEY and CDR2 SMNVEV (reference sequence).

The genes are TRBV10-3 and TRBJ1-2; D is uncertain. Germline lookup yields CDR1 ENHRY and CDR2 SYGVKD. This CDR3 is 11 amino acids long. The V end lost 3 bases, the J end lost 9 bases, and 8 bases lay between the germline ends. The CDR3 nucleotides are TGTGCCATCAGTGATTGGGCGAGCTACACCTTC. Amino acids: CAISDWASYTF.

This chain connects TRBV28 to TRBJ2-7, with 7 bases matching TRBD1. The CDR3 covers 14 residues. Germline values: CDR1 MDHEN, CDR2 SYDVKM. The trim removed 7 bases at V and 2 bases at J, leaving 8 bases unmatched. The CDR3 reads CASTRGGRPYEQYF. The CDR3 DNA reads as TGTGCCAGCACCAGAGGGGGCAGGCCCTACGAGCAGTACTTC.

The CDR3 loop is CAISKGGLETDTQYF. CDR3 coding DNA: TGTGCCATCAGCAAAGGGGGACTAGAGACAGATACGCAGTATTTT. This chain joins TRBV10-3 and TRBJ2-3; TRBD2 agrees at 8 bases. The germline gives CDR1 ENHRY, CDR2 SYGVKD. The length of the CDR3 is 15 residues. V gave up 6 bases and J gave up 3 bases; unmatched junction bases: 8.

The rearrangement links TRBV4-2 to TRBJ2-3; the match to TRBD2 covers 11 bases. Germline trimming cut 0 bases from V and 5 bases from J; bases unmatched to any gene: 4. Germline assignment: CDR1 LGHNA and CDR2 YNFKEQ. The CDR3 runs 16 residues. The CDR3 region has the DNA TGTGCCAGCAGCCAAGATACCGGGACTAGCGGAGATACGCAGTATTTT. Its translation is CASSQDTGTSGDTQYF.

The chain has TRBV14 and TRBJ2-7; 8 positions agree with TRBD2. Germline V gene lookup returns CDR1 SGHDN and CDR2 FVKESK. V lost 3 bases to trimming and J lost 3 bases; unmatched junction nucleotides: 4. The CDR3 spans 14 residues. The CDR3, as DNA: TGTGCCAGCAGCCATCCCGGGAGGGTCTACGAGCAGTACTTC. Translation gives CASSHPGRVYEQYF.

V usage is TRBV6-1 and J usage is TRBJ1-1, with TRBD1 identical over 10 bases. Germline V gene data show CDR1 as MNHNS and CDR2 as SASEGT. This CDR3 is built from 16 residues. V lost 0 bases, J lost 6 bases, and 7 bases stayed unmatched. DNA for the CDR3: TGTGCCAGCAGTGAAGCGGGACAGGGGAGTCGGGCTGAAGCTTTCTTT. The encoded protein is CASSEAGQGSRAEAFF.

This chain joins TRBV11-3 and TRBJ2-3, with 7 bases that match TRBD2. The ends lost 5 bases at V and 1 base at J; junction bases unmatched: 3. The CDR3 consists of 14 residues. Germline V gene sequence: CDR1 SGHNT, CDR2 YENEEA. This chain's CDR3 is CASSAGARTDTQYF. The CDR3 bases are TGTGCCAGCAGCGCGGGAGCCCGCACAGATACGCAGTATTTT. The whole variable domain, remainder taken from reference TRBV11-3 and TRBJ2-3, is EAGVVQSPRYKIIEKKQPVAFWCNPISGHNTLYWYLQNLGQGPELLIRYENEEAVDDSQLPKDRFSAERLKGVDSTLKIQPAELGDSAVYLCASSAGARTDTQYFGPGTRLTVL.

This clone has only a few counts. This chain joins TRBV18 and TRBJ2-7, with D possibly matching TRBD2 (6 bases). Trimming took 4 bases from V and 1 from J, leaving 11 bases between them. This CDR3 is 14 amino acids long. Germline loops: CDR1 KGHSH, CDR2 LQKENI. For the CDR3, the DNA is TGTGCCAGCTCACTCGGGGGAGAATCCTACGAGCAGTACTTC. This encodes CASSLGGESYEQYF.

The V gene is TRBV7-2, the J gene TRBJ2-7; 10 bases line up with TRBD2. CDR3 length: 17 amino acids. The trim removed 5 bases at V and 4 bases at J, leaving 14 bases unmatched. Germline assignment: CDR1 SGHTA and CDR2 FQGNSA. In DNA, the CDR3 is TGTGCCAGCAGCGCAAGCGGGACTAGCGCCGCAATTTACGAGCAGTACTTC. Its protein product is CASSASGTSAAIYEQYF.